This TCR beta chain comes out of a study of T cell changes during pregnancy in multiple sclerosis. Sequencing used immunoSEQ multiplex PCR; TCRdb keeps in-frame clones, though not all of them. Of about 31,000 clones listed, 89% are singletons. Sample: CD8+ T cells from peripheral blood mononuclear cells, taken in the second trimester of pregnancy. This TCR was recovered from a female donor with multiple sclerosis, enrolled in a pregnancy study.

CDR3 coding DNA: TGTGCCAGCAGTACGAACGGACAGTTCCTATCCTACGAGCAGTACTTC. Translated, it gives CASSTNGQFLSYEQYF. The chain links TRBV27 to TRBJ2-7, with a tentative D call TRBD1 (6 bases). Germline V gene sequence: CDR1 MNHEY, CDR2 SMNVEV (reference sequence). This CDR3 is 16 amino acids long. The V gene lost 5 bases and the J gene lost 1 base, with 18 bases spanning the gap.